This T cell receptor (beta chain) comes out of a study of shared clonotypes between healthy human individuals. Background on the study: Every donor yielded three CD4 naive, three CD4 memory, two CD8 naive and one CD8 memory plate. Study findings and constraints: Of the naive CD4 clonotypes, around 4.7% were shared across a handful of donors.

Naivety among CD8 cells was defined by CD45RO negativity and positive CCR7 selection, thereby excluding terminally differentiated effector memory CD45RA+ cells. Every donor was a Caucasian adult from Nashville, Tennessee. Comments on this clone: Its matching antigen is unknown.

The method was immunoSEQ multiplex PCR; TCRdb's version includes in-frame clones alone and lacks a portion of them. The sample includes roughly 590,000 clones, over 95% of them seen just once. Germline assignment: CDR1 SGDLS and CDR2 YYNGEE. The CDR3 sequence is 15 residues long. V lost 0 bases and J 7 bases, leaving 16 bases between the germline ends. The V gene is TRBV9, the J gene TRBJ2-5; maybe TRBD2 (5 bases). The sequence was obtained from a woman aged 25 to 45 in good health. The sequencing sample was made of naive CD8+ T cells sorted from blood. CDR3 in DNA: TGTGCCAGCAGCGTAGCTACGGATGGACTGGTGACCCAGTACTTC. Residues: CASSVATDGLVTQYF.